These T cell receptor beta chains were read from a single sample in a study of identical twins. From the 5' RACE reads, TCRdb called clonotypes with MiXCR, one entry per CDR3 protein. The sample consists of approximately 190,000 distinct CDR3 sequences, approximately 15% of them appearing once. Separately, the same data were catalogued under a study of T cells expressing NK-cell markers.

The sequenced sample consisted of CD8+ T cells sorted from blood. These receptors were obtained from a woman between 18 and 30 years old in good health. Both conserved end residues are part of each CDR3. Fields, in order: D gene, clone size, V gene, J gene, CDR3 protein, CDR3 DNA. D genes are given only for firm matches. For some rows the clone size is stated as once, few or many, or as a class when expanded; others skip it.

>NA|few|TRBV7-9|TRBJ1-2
CASSLFEHFNYGYTF
TGTGCCAGCAGCTTATTCGAACACTTTAACTATGGCTACACCTTC
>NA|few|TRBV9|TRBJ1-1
CASSARMGGTEAFF
TGTGCCAGCAGCGCCCGGATGGGGGGGACTGAAGCTTTCTTT
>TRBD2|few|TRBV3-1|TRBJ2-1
CASSYKVAGLYNEQFF
TGTGCCAGCAGCTACAAGGTAGCGGGATTGTACAATGAGCAGTTCTTC
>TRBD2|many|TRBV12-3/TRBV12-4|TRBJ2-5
CASSPGGETQYF
TGTGCCAGCAGTCCGGGGGGAGAGACCCAGTACTTC
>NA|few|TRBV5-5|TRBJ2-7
CASSLLRSNEQYF
TGTGCCAGCAGCTTGCTTCGCAGCAACGAGCAGTACTTC
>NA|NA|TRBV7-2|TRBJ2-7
CASSLNRVSHEQYF
TGTGCCAGCAGCTTAAACAGGGTCAGCCACGAGCAGTACTTC
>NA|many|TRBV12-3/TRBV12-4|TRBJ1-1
CASSPGAPEAFF
TGTGCCAGCAGCCCCGGGGCCCCTGAAGCTTTCTTT
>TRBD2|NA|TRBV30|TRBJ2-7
CAWTSGSGEQYF
TGTGCCTGGACTAGCGGGAGTGGCGAGCAGTACTTC
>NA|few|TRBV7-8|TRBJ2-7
CASSLVADVTYEQYF
TGTGCCAGCAGCTTAGTAGCGGACGTTACCTACGAGCAGTACTTC
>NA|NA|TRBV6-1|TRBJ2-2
CASSPQGTGELFF
TGTGCCAGCAGTCCTCAGGGAACCGGGGAGCTGTTTTTT
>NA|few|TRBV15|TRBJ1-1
CATSRDLNTVNTEAFF
TGTGCCACCAGCAGAGATCTCAACACCGTGAACACTGAAGCTTTCTTT
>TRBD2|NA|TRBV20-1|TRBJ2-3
CSVRGGGSGGTNTDTQYF
TGCAGTGTCCGCGGAGGTGGCAGCGGGGGGACAAACACAGATACGCAGTATTTT
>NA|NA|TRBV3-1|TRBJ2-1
CASSQEWLSSSYNEQFF
TGTGCCAGCAGCCAAGAGTGGCTATCCAGCTCCTACAATGAGCAGTTCTTC
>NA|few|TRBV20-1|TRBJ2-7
CSASGTYEQYF
TGCAGTGCTTCCGGGACCTACGAGCAGTACTTC
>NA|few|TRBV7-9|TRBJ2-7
CAIVGGRSSEQYF
TGTGCCATCGTAGGGGGAAGATCGAGCGAGCAGTACTTC
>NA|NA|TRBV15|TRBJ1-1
CATSRERGTEAFF
TGTGCCACCAGCAGAGAAAGGGGCACTGAAGCTTTCTTT
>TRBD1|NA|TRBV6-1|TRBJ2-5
CASSLRTGDHQETQYF
TGTGCCAGCAGTCTCCGAACAGGGGACCACCAAGAGACCCAGTACTTC
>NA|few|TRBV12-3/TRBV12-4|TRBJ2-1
CASGGPYNEQFF
TGTGCCAGTGGGGGTCCCTACAATGAGCAGTTCTTC
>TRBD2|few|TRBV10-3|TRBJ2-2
CAISSVLAGDTGELFF
TGTGCCATCAGCTCTGTTCTAGCGGGAGACACCGGGGAGCTGTTTTTT
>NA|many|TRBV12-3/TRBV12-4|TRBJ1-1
CASSFGILSNEAFF
TGTGCCAGCAGTTTCGGAATCCTATCCAATGAAGCTTTCTTT
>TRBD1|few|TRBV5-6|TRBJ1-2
CASSPLEGQGRYGYTF
TGTGCCAGCAGCCCCTTGGAGGGACAGGGCCGGTATGGCTACACCTTC
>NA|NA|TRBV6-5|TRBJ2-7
CASSYSKGHSYEQYF
TGTGCCAGCAGTTACTCGAAGGGGCACTCCTACGAGCAGTACTTC
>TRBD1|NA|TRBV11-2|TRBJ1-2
CASSAGTGWSYTF
TGTGCCAGCAGCGCGGGGACAGGGTGGAGCTACACCTTC
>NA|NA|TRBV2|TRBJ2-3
CASSDQADTQYF
TGTGCCAGCAGTGACCAGGCAGATACGCAGTATTTT
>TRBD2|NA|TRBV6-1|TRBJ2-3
CASSGLAGEADTQYF
TGTGCCAGCAGTGGCCTAGCGGGAGAGGCAGATACGCAGTATTTT
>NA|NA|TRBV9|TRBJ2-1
CASSLGGGSGEQFF
TGTGCCAGCAGCTTAGGGGGCGGGAGCGGTGAGCAGTTCTTC
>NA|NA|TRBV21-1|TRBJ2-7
CASLYEQYF
TGTGCCAGCCTCTACGAGCAGTACTTC
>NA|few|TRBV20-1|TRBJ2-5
CSAPREETQYF
TGCAGTGCTCCGCGGGAAGAGACCCAGTACTTC
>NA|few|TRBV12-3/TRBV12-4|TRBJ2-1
CASSLAIPTVPNEQFF
TGTGCCAGCAGTTTAGCGATCCCGACAGTCCCCAATGAGCAGTTCTTC
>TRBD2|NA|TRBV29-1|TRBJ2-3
CSVVRGLEKTDTQYF
TGCAGCGTTGTTAGGGGACTAGAAAAGACAGATACGCAGTATTTT
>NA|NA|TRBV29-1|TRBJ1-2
CSARWDYGYTF
TGCAGCGCCCGGTGGGACTATGGCTACACCTTC
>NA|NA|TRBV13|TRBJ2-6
CASSLQSSGANVLTF
TGTGCCAGCAGCTTGCAGAGCTCTGGGGCCAACGTCCTGACTTTC
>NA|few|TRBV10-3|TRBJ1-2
CAISDSGINEGYTF
TGTGCCATCAGTGACTCGGGGATTAATGAGGGCTACACCTTC
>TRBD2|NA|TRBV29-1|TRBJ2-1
CSVEDRISGSIDEQFF
TGCAGCGTTGAAGATCGTATTAGCGGGAGCATAGATGAGCAGTTCTTC
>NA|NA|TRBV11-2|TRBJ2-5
CASSDPGTSKETQYF
TGTGCCAGCAGCGATCCCGGGACATCCAAAGAGACCCAGTACTTC
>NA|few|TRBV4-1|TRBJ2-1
CASSQDRQNEQFF
TGCGCCAGCAGCCAAGATCGACAAAATGAGCAGTTCTTC
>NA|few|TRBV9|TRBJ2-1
CASSVVVVGGSGEQFF
TGTGCCAGCAGCGTAGTGGTAGTGGGAGGCTCGGGAGAGCAGTTCTTC
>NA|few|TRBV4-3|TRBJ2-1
CASSQGVGAPRNEQFF
TGCGCCAGCAGCCAAGGGGTCGGAGCTCCTCGGAATGAGCAGTTCTTC
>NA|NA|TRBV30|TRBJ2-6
CAWSLGSGANVLTF
TGTGCCTGGAGTCTTGGCTCTGGGGCCAACGTCCTGACTTTC
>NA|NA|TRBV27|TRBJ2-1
CASTPRGAAGEQFF
TGTGCCAGCACTCCTAGGGGGGCCGCTGGTGAGCAGTTCTTC
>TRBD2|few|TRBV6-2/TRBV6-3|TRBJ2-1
CASSHFPPRTSGSVGEQFF
TGTGCCAGCAGTCACTTCCCCCCCCGGACTAGCGGGAGCGTCGGTGAGCAGTTCTTC
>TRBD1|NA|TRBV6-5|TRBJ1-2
CASSYGTGLGGYTF
TGTGCCAGCAGTTACGGGACAGGTTTGGGAGGCTACACCTTC
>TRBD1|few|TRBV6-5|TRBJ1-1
CASSYSLQGGTEAFF
TGTGCCAGCAGTTACTCGCTTCAGGGGGGTACTGAAGCTTTCTTT
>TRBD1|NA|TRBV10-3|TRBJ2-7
CAILEPGQGYEQYF
TGTGCCATCCTTGAGCCGGGACAGGGGTACGAGCAGTACTTC
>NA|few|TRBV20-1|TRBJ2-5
CSARDPWGTQYF
TGCAGTGCTAGAGATCCTTGGGGGACCCAGTACTTC
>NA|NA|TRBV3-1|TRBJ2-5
CASSHPAGTQYF
TGTGCCAGCAGCCATCCGGCAGGGACCCAGTACTTC
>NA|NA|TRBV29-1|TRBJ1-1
CSLQGKNTEAFF
TGCAGCTTACAGGGAAAGAACACTGAAGCTTTCTTT
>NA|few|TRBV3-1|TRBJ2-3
CASSQGGGTPLADTQYF
TGTGCCAGCAGCCAAGGAGGTGGGACTCCGCTGGCGGATACGCAGTATTTT
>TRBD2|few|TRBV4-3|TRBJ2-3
CASSQDWVAGGSDTQYF
TGCGCCAGCAGCCAAGACTGGGTAGCGGGAGGTTCAGATACGCAGTATTTT
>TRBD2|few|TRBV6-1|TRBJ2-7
CASSDRLAGGYYEQYF
TGTGCCAGCAGTGATCGACTAGCGGGGGGTTATTACGAGCAGTACTTC
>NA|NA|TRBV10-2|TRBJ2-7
CASSVDKAYEQYF
TGCGCCAGCAGCGTGGACAAAGCCTACGAGCAGTACTTC
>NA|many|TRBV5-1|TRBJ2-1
CASSFSTGYNEQFF
TGCGCCAGCAGCTTTTCGACTGGATACAATGAGCAGTTCTTC
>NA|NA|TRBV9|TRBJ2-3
CASSVGQGSTDTQYF
TGTGCCAGCAGCGTAGGGCAGGGCAGCACAGATACGCAGTATTTT
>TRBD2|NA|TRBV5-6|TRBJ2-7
CASSLALRGGHEQYF
TGTGCCAGCAGCTTGGCACTCCGGGGGGGCCACGAGCAGTACTTC
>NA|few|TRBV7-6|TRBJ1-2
CASGWDGSYGYTF
TGTGCCAGCGGCTGGGACGGCTCCTATGGCTACACCTTC